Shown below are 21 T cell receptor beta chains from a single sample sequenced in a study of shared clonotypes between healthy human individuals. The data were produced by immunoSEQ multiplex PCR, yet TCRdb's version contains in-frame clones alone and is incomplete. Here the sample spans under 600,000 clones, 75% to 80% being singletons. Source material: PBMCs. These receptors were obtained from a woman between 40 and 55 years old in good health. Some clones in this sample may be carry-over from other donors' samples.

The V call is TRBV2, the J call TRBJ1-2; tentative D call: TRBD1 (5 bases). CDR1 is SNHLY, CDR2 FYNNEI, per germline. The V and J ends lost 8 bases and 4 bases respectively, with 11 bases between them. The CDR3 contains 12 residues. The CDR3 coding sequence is TGTGCCAGCCCGGGACTTCGCTATGGCTACACCTTC. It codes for CASPGLRYGYTF.

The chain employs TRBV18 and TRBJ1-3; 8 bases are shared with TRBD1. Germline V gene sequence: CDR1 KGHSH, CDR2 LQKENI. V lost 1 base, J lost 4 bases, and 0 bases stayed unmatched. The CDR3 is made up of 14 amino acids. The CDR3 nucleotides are TGTGCCAGCTCACCACGGGACAGGGGAAACACCATATATTTT. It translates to CASSPRDRGNTIYF.

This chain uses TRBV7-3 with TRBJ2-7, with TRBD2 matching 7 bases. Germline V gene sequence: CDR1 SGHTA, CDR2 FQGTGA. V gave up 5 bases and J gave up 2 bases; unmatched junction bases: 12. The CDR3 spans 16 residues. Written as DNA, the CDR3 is TGTGCCAGCAGCGCAAAGGGGCCCAGCGGGGCCTACGAGCAGTACTTC. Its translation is CASSAKGPSGAYEQYF.

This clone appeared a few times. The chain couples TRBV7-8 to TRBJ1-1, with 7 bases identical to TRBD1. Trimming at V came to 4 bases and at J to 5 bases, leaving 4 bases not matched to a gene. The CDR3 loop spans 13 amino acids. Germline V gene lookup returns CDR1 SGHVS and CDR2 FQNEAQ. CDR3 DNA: TGTGCCAGCAGCTCCGACAGGGAAACTGAAGCTTTCTTT. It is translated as CASSSDRETEAFF. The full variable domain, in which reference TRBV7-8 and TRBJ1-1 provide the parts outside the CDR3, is GAGVSQSPRYKVAKRGQDVALRCDPISGHVSLFWYQQALGQGPEFLTYFQNEAQLDKSGLPSDRFFAERPEGSVSTLKIQRTQQEDSAVYLCASSSDRETEAFFGQGTRLTVV.

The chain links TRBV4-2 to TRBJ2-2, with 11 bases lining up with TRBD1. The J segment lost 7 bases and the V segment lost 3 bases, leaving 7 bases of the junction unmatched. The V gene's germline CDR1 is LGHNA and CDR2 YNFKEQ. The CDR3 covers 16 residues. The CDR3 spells CASSQPGQGVLGELFF. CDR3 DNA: TGTGCCAGCAGCCAGCCGGGACAGGGGGTTCTCGGGGAGCTGTTTTTT.

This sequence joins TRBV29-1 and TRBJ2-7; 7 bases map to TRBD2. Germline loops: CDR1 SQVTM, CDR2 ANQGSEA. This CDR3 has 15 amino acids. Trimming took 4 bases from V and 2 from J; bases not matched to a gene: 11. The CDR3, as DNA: TGCAGCGTTGGGGGCCGGGCGGGAGTTCCCTACGAGCAGTACTTC. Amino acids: CSVGGRAGVPYEQYF.

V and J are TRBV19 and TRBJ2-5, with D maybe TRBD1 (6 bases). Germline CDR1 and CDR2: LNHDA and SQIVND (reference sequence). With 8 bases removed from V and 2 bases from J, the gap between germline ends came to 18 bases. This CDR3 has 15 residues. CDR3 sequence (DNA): TGTGCCAGTTCTGTCTCGGGACACCTACAAGAGACCCAGTACTTC. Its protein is CASSVSGHLQETQYF.

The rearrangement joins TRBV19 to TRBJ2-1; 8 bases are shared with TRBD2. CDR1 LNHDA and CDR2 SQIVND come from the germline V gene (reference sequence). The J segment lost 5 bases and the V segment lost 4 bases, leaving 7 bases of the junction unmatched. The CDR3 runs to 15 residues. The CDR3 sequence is CASSNTGGPDNEQFF. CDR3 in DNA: TGTGCCAGTAGTAATACGGGGGGGCCTGACAATGAGCAGTTCTTC.

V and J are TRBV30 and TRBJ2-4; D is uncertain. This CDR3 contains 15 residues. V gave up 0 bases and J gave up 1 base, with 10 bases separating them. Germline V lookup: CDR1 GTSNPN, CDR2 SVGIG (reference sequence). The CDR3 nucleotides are TGTGCCTGGAGTGTACCGACTTCGGCCAAAAACATTCAGTACTTC. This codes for CAWSVPTSAKNIQYF.

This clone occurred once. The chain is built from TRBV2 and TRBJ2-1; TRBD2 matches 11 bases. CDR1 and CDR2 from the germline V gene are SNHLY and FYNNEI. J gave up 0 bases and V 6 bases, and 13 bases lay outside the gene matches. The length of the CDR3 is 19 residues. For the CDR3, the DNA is TGTGCCAGCAGCAAAGGGGGACTAGCGGTCCTAAGCTCCTACAATGAGCAGTTCTTC. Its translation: CASSKGGLAVLSSYNEQFF.

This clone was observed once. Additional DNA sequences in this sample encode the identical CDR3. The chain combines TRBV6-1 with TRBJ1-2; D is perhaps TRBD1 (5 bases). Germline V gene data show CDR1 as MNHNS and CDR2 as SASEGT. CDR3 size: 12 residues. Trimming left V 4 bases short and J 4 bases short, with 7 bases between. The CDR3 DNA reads TGTGCCAGCAGTGCTGACAGCTATGGCTACACCTTC. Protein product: CASSADSYGYTF.

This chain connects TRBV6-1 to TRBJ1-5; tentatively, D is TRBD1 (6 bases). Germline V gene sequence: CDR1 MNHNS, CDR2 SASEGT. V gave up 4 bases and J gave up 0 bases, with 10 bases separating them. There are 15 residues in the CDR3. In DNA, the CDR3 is TGTGCCAGCAGTGCCAGGGGCGATAGCAATCAGCCCCAGCATTTT. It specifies CASSARGDSNQPQHF.

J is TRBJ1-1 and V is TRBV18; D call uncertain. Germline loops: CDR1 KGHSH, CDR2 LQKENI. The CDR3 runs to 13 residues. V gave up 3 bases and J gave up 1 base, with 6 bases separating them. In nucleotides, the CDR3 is TGTGCCAGCTCACCCGGTGCGAACACTGAAGCTTTCTTT. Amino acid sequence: CASSPGANTEAFF.

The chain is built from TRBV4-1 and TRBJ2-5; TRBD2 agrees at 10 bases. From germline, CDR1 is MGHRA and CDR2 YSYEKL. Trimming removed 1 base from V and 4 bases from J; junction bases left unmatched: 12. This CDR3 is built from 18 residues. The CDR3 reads CASSQGLLAGEGGETQYF. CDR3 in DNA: TGCGCCAGCAGCCAAGGGTTGCTAGCGGGAGAAGGCGGAGAGACCCAGTACTTC.

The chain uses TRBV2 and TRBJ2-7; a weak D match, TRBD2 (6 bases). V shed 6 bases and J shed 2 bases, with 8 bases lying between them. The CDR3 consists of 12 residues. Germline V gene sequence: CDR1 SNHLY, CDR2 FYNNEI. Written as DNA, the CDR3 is TGTGCCAGCAGAGGGGAGGCCTACGAGCAGTACTTC. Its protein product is CASRGEAYEQYF.

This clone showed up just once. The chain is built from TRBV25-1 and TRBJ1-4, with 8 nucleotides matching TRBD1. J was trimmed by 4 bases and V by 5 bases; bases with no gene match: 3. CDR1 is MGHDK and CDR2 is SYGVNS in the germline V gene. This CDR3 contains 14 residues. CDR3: CASSTGGFNEKLFF. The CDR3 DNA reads TGTGCCAGCAGTACAGGGGGGTTTAATGAAAAACTGTTTTTT.

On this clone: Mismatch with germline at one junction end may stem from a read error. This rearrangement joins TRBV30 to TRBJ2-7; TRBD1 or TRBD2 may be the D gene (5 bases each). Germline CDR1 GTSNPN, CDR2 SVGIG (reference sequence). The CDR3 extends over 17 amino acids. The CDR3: CAWRGDHGTLRPYEQCF. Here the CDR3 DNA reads TGTGCCTGGAGGGGGGACCACGGGACGTTAAGACCCTACGAGCAGTGCTTC.

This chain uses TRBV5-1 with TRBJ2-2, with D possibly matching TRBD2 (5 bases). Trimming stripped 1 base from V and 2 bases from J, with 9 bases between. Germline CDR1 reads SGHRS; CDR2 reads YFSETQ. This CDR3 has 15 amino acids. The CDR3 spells CASSLYGVNTGELFF. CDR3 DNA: TGCGCCAGCAGCTTGTACGGGGTAAACACCGGGGAGCTGTTTTTT.

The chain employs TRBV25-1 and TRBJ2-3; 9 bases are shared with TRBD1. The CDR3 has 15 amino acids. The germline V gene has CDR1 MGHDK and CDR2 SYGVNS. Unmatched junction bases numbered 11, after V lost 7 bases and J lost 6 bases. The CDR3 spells CASKGDKDRGDTQYF. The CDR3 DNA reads TGTGCCAGCAAGGGCGATAAGGACAGGGGTGATACGCAGTATTTT.

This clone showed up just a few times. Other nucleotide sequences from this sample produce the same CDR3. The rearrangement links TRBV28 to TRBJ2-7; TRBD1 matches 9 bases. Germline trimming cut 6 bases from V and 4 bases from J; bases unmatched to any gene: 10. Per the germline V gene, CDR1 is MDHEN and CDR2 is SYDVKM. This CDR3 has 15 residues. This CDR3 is CASSSTGTGTYEQYF. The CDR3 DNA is TGTGCCAGCAGCAGCACCGGGACAGGGACATACGAGCAGTACTTC.

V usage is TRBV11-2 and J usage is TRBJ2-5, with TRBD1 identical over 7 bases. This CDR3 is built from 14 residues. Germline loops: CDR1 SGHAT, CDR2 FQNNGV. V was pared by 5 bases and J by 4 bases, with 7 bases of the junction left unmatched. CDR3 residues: CASSPATGIETQYF. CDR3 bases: TGTGCCAGCAGCCCGGCGACAGGGATAGAGACCCAGTACTTC.